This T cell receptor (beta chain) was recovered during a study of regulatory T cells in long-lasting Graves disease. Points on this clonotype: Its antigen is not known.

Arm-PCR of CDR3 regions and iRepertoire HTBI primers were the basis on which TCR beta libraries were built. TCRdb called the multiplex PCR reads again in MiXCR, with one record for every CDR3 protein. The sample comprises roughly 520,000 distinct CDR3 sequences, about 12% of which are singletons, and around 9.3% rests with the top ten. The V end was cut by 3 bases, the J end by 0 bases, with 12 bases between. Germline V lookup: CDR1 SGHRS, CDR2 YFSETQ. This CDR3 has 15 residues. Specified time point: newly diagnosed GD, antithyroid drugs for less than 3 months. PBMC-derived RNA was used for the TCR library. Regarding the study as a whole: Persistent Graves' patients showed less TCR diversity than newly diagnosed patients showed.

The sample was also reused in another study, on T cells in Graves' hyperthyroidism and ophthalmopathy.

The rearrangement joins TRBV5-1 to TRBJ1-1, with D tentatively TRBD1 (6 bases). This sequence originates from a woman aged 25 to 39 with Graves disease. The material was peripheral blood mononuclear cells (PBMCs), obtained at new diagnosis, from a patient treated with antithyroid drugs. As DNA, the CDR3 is TGCGCCAGCAGCTCCCAGGGGCTGGTGAACACTGAAGCTTTCTTT. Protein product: CASSSQGLVNTEAFF.